These 4 T cell receptor beta chains originate from one sample sequenced in a study of shared clonotypes between healthy human individuals. Sequencing was performed with immunoSEQ multiplex PCR; in TCRdb, only in-frame clones are kept and a portion is missing. This table holds about 470,000 clones, 75% to 85% found once. Sequenced material: PBMCs. The receptors originated from a woman in her thirties or forties in good health. Some clones in this sample may be carry-over from other donors' samples.

The chain links TRBV5-1 to TRBJ1-1, with 10 bases lining up with TRBD1. Per the germline V gene, CDR1 is SGHRS and CDR2 is YFSETQ. The CDR3 runs 16 residues. V trimming: 2 bases; J trimming: 2 bases; junction bases outside the gene matches: 6. DNA of the CDR3: TGCGCCAGCAGCTTAGGGGACAGGGGTGGCAACACTGAAGCTTTCTTT. This translates into CASSLGDRGGNTEAFF.

The rearrangement links TRBV27 to TRBJ2-2; D might be TRBD1 (5 bases). Germline V lookup: CDR1 MNHEY, CDR2 SMNVEV (reference sequence). The germline V and J ends were trimmed by 6 bases and 1 base, with 9 bases remaining between them. The CDR3 is 14 residues long. CDR3 residues: CASRSRGNTGELFF. CDR3 nucleotide sequence: TGTGCCAGCAGGTCTAGGGGGAACACCGGGGAGCTGTTTTTT.

The chain carries TRBV30 and TRBJ2-3; the match to TRBD2 covers 12 bases. CDR1 and CDR2 (germline): GTSNPN, SVGIG (reference sequence). The CDR3 has 16 amino acids. After removal of 0 bases from V and 5 bases from J, the junction contained 6 bases not matched to a gene. The CDR3 nucleotides are TGTGCCTGGAGTGTCCGGGCTAGCGGGAGGGGAGATACGCAGTATTTT. It encodes CAWSVRASGRGDTQYF.

V usage is TRBV28 and J usage is TRBJ2-1, with a weak D call TRBD1 (6 bases). This CDR3 is 13 amino acids long. Germline loops: CDR1 MDHEN, CDR2 SYDVKM. The ends were cut back, 5 bases at V and 6 bases at J, with 11 bases in the middle. The DNA of the CDR3 is TGTGCCAGCAGTCCGGGACAAAGCAATGAGCAGTTCTTC. This codes for CASSPGQSNEQFF.